This TCR beta chain originates from a study of patients and donors after allogeneic stem cell transplantation. In this sample, this clonotype turned up once. TCRdb re-derived calls from the RT-PCR reads in MiXCR, one entry per CDR3 protein. The sample records 98,000 or so distinct CDR3 sequences, around 36% being singletons. The CDR3 extends over 12 amino acids. CDR1 LGHDT and CDR2 YNNKEL come from the germline V gene (reference sequence). V lost 3 bases, J lost 5 bases, and 8 bases lay in between. The receptor was isolated from a human donor who was either an allogeneic HSCT recipient or a stem cell or donor lymphocyte infusion donor (not recorded which). It is not recorded whose cells these are; they may come from a transplant donor. This chain uses TRBV3-1 with TRBJ2-7; weak D call: TRBD2 (6 bases). Input material: blood, either unsorted or a sorted T cell fraction (not recorded which). CDR3 sequence (DNA): TGTGCCAGCAGCCAGCGGGGAAACGAGCAGTACTTC. Residues: CASSQRGNEQYF.